This T cell receptor (beta chain) was captured in a study of tissue T cells after allogeneic stem cell transplantation. Libraries were prepared by immunoSEQ multiplex PCR; TCRdb keeps only in-frame clonotypes and omits some of them. Among 10,000 or so clones, 30% to 40% were seen once, and the ten largest hold less than 2%. Findings and caveats of the study: Few T cell clones were shared across patients, but motif clusters showed tissue-specific shared signatures.

By sample fraction, this clone is medium-sized (0.01 to 0.1%). Antigen unknown. The genes and germline here are from mouse. The DNA ends 1 residue before the CDR3 does, and the rest of the CDR3 is filled in from the germline J gene. The time point: mouse harvest day 7 after allogeneic transplant. Each mouse received 10^7 T-cell-depleted marrow cells plus 10^6 splenic CD5+ T cells by tail vein. This mouse GVHD model was MHC-mismatched B6 to BALB/c, profiled day 7 or 14. V was cut by 4 bases and J by 0 bases, with 8 bases left in between. The CDR3 contains 14 residues. The germline gives CDR1 KGHPV, CDR2 FQNQEV (reference sequence).

The specimen sequenced was skin. This clonotype was sampled from a female BALB/c mouse given C57BL/6 T cells with graft-versus-host disease after an allogeneic hematopoietic cell transplant. V is TRBV26 and J is TRBJ2-3; no definite D call. CDR3 region: CASSPTSSAETLYF. Partial CDR3 DNA: TGTGCCAGCAGTCCGACATCTAGTGCAGAAACGCTGTAT.